This T cell receptor (beta chain) was identified in a study of T cell repertoires in cytomegalovirus infection. Study as a whole: A matching HLA type, together with CMV infection, was signaled by public TCR beta signatures. Study findings and constraints: HLA-C-restricted CMV-specific TCR beta clonotypes prevailed in the ex vivo response. Using cumulative public TCR beta family frequency, the authors identified those who carried CMV together with the relevant HLA.

One entry per CDR3 protein results from TCRdb running MiXCR on the reads. The sample consists of under 600,000 distinct CDR3 sequences, approximately 16% of them appearing once. This clonotype was recorded many times. What it binds is unknown. The V and J ends lost 3 bases and 6 bases respectively, with 17 bases between them. CDR1 and CDR2 (germline): SEHNR, FQNEAQ (reference sequence). This CDR3 contains 16 residues. This sequence was found in a human donor in good health (CMV status not recorded). Some clones in this sample may be carry-over from other donors' samples. This rearrangement joins TRBV7-9 to TRBJ1-4, with D perhaps TRBD1 (5 bases). The sequencing sample was made of CD8+ T cells from PBMCs. The DNA for the CDR3 is TGTGCCAGCAGCTTGGGGGAGTACTACATTGATGAAAAACTGTTTTTT. Translated, it gives CASSLGEYYIDEKLFF. The full variable domain, rest sourced from reference TRBV7-9 and TRBJ1-4, is DTGVSQNPRHKITKRGQNVTFRCDPISEHNRLYWYRQTLGQGPEFLTYFQNEAQLEKSRLLSDRFSAERPKGSFSTLEIQRTEQGDSAMYLCASSLGEYYIDEKLFFGSGTQLSVL.